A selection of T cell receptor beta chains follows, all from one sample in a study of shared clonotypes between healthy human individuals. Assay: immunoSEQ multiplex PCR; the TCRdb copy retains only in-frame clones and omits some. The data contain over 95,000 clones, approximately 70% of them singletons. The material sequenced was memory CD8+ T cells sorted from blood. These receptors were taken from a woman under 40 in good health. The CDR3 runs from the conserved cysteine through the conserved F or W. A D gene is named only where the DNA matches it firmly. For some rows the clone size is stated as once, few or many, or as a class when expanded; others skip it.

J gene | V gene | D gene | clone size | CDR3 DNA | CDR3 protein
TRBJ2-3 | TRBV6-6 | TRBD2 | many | TGTGCCAGCAGCCAGACTAGCGGGAGAATAGATACGCAGTATTTT | CASSQTSGRIDTQYF
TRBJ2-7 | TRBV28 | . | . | TGTGCCAGCAGGAGGGATTACGAGCAGTACTTC | CASRRDYEQYF
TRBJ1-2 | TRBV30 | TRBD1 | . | TGTGCCTGGAGCTCTTTACAGGGGGCTATCGATGGCTACACCTTC | CAWSSLQGAIDGYTF
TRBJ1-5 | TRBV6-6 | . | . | TGTGCCAGCAGACCGAATAGCAATCAGCCCCAGCATTTT | CASRPNSNQPQHF
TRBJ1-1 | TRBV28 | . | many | TGTGCCAGCAGTTCCGGGACACGAAACACTGAAGCTTTCTTT | CASSSGTRNTEAFF
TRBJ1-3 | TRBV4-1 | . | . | TGCGCCAGCAGCCAGATCGGGGGACGAGGAAACACCATATATTTT | CASSQIGGRGNTIYF
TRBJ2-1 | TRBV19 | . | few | TGTGCCAGTAGTTCCTCCGGGACTCCGGGTGGTGAGCAGTTCTTC | CASSSSGTPGGEQFF
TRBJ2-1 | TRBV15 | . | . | TGTGCCACCCGACCGGATATAGCGGAAGACAATGAGCAGTTCTTC | CATRPDIAEDNEQFF
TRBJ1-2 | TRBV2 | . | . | TGTGCCAGCAGGACTAACTATGGCTACACCTTC | CASRTNYGYTF
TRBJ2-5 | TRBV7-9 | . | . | TGTGCCAGCAGCCCCCCGACTTACCAAGAGACCCAGTACTTC | CASSPPTYQETQYF
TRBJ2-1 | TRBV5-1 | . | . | TGCGCCAGCAGCCCGGACAATGAGCAGTTCTTC | CASSPDNEQFF
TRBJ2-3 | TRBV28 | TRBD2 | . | TGTGCCAGCAGACCCACCGGGACTAGCGGGTATACGCAGTATTTT | CASRPTGTSGYTQYF
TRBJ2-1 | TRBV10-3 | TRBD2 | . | TGTGCCATCAGTGAGTCTAGGGCTAGCGGAGATCACAATGAGCAGTTCTTC | CAISESRASGDHNEQFF
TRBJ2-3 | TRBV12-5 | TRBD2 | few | TGTGCTAGTGGTTTGGGCGGGAGAAAAGGGCCTAGCACAGATACGCAGTATTTT | CASGLGGRKGPSTDTQYF
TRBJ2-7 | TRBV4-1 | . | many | TGCGCCAGCAGCCAAGTTTTGGGGTCTCCTTCCTACGAGCAGTACTTC | CASSQVLGSPSYEQYF
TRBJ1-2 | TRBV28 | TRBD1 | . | TGTGCCAGTAATCCCCTGGGACAGGAAAGGGACGGCTACACCTTC | CASNPLGQERDGYTF
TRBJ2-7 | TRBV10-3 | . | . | TGTGCCACCTGTCGGTCAGAGATCCCCTACGAGCAGTACTTC | CATCRSEIPYEQYF
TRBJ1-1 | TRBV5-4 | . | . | TGTGCCAGCAGCCAGATCCGGACAGCCCGAATGAACACTGAAGCTTTCTTT | CASSQIRTARMNTEAFF
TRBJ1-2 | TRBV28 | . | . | TGTGCCAGCAAAAGTCAGGACTATGGCTACACCTTC | CASKSQDYGYTF
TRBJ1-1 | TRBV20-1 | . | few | TGCAGTGCTAGAAAATCAGGGAAGGCTTTCTTT | CSARKSGKAFF
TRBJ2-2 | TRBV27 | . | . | TGTGCCAGCAGTGACTTGTGGCCGAACACCGGGGAGCTGTTTTTT | CASSDLWPNTGELFF
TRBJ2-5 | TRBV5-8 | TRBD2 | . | TGTGCCAGCAGCTTCGCTAGCGGGAGCGGAGAGACCCAGTACTTC | CASSFASGSGETQYF
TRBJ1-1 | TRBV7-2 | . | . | TGTGCCAGCAGCTCCCACTCCGGGGGCATGAACACTGAAGCTTTCTTT | CASSSHSGGMNTEAFF
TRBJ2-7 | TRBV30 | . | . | TGTGCCTGGAGTGTAGGGTCGCCCGAGCAGTACTTC | CAWSVGSPEQYF
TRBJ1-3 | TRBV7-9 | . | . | TGTGCCAGCAGCTTAAGGAACGGGGCAGTCGGTGGAAACACCATATATTTT | CASSLRNGAVGGNTIYF
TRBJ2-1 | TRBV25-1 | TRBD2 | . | TGTGCCAGCAGTGGACGGTCCCTAGCGGCTACCTACAATGAGCAGTTCTTC | CASSGRSLAATYNEQFF
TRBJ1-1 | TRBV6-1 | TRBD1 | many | TGTGCCAGCAGTGCCGGGACAGAGAACACTGAAGCTTTCTTT | CASSAGTENTEAFF
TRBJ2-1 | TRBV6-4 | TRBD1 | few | TGTGCCAGCAGTAAGACAGGGGAGAGGAATGAGCAGTTCTTC | CASSKTGERNEQFF
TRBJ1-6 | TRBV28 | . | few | TGTGCCAGCAGTACAGGACGGATTAATTCACCCCTCCACTTT | CASSTGRINSPLHF
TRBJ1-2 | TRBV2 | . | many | TGTGCCAGCAGTGAAGGACAGGACGGCTATGGCTACACCTTC | CASSEGQDGYGYTF
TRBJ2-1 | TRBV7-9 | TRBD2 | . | TGTGCCAGCAGCCAAGATGCAGCGGGAGCCTACAATGAGCAGTTCTTC | CASSQDAAGAYNEQFF
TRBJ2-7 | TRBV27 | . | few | TGTGCCAGCAGGGATGGTAGCGGCTACGAGCAGTACTTC | CASRDGSGYEQYF
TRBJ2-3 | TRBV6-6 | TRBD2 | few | TGTGCCAGCAGCTGGGACTCGCGGGAGATGGGAGATACGCAGTATTTT | CASSWDSREMGDTQYF
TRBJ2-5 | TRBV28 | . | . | TGTGCCAGCAGTTTAGGGGGTTTCTGGGAGACCCAGTACTTC | CASSLGGFWETQYF
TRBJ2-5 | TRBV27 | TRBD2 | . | TGTGCCAGCAGTCCCCTCACGGCGGGAGGGCCGGAGACCCAGTACTTC | CASSPLTAGGPETQYF
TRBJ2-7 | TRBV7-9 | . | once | TGTGCCAGCAGCCCCCCAACAGGGCCAAGATCCTACGAGCAGTACTTC | CASSPPTGPRSYEQYF
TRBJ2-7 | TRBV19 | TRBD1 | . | TGTGCCAGTAGTATGAGTTTGACAGGGCTCTACTACGAGCAGTACTTC | CASSMSLTGLYYEQYF
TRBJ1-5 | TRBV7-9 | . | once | TGTGCCAGCAGCTCTGGACGCGGGCGCAATCAGCCCCAGCATTTT | CASSSGRGRNQPQHF
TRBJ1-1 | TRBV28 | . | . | TGTGCCAGCACCGAAGTCCAATGGGGGAAAAACACTGAAGCTTTCTTT | CASTEVQWGKNTEAFF
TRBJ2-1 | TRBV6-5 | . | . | TGTGCCAGCAGTTACGTCGCCGAGAGCTCCTACAATGAGCAGTTCTTC | CASSYVAESSYNEQFF
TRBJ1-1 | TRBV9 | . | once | TGTGCCAGCAGCGTTGAGACAGCGAACACTGAAGCTTTCTTT | CASSVETANTEAFF
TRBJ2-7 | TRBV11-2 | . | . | TGTGCCAGCAGCTTAGACCTTCTGAGCGGCAGACGGTACGAGCAGTACTTC | CASSLDLLSGRRYEQYF
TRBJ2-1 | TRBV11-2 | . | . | TGTGCCAGCAGCTTAGGCGGGGTAGGGCCGTTCTTC | CASSLGGVGPFF
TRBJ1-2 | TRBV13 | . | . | TGTGCCAGCAGCTTCAGAGGGGATGGCTACACCTTC | CASSFRGDGYTF
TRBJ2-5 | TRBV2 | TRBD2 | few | TGTGCCAGCAGTAAGCTAGCGGGAGTACAGACCCAGTACTTC | CASSKLAGVQTQYF
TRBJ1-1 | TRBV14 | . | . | TGTGCCAGCAGCCAAGAGGAAGCTCACAAATGGATACAAATCCTTGAAGCTTTCTTT | CASSQEEAHKWIQILEAFF
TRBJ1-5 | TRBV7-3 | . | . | TGTGCCAGCAGCTTGTTTAGATACCCCTCCGTGTATAGCAATCAGCCCCAGCATTTT | CASSLFRYPSVYSNQPQHF
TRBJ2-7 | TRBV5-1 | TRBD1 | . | TGCGCCAGCAGTAAGGCCAGGGGGCTTGACGAAGAGCAGTACTTC | CASSKARGLDEEQYF
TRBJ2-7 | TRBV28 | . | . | TGTGCCAGCAGGTTTCCTACAGGGTCGAAGCAGTACTTC | CASRFPTGSKQYF
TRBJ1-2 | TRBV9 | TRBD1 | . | TGTGCCAGCAGCCCCGGGACAGGGGGCCCCTATGGCTACACCTTC | CASSPGTGGPYGYTF
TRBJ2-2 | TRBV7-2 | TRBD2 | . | TGTGCCAGCAGCTTAAGCGGGAGGGCTTTCGGGGAGCTGTTTTTT | CASSLSGRAFGELFF
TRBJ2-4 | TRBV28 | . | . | TGTGCCAGCAGGTCAGACAGGAACATTCAGTACTTC | CASRSDRNIQYF
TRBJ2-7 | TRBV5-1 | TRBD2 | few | TGCGCCAGCAGCAACGGACTTGGAGCGGGAATATTTGGCGAGCAGTACTTC | CASSNGLGAGIFGEQYF